The clone carrying this T cell receptor (beta chain) occurred a few times. Its antigen is as yet unknown. The source of the sample is a study of OX40 agonist ivuxolimab in advanced cancers. Study at large: Hepatocellular carcinoma, melanoma, renal cell or head and neck cancer affected the dose-escalation patients.

Repertoires were generated with immunoSEQ multiplex PCR, while TCRdb's copy carries only in-frame clones and drops some. The sample holds about 81,000 clones, approximately 94% seen once. J lost 7 bases, V lost 3 bases, and 4 bases had no gene match. The CDR3 has 13 amino acids. CDR1 is SGHVS and CDR2 is FQNEAQ in the germline V gene. The study sampled blood at baseline, cycle 4 day 1, and cycle 7 day 1. Whole-study findings and limits: Among T cells, CD8+ cells averaged more expanded clones than CD4+ cells.

The sequences come from CD4+ or CD8+ T cells sorted from blood, collected in a trial of the OX40 agonist ivuxolimab. This chain connects TRBV7-8 to TRBJ1-2; 8 bases align to TRBD1. The sequence came from an adult with an advanced solid tumor such as melanoma, head and neck, liver or kidney cancer. The CDR3 nucleotides are TGTGCCAGCAGCTTGTACAGGGGGGGTGGCTACACCTTC. Amino acids: CASSLYRGGGYTF.